The rows below give T cell receptor beta chains drawn from one sample of a study of blood T cell repertoires in COVID-19. The protocol was immunoSEQ multiplex PCR, while the TCRdb copy is restricted to in-frame clones and leaves out a portion. The data show about 200,000 clones, 88% seen once. Sequencing was carried out using peripheral blood. The receptors were gathered from a man between 18 and 29 years old with active or convalescent COVID-19. The CDR3 runs from the conserved cysteine through the conserved F or W. D genes are given only for firm matches. A clone size is listed for some rows: how often the clone was seen (once, few, many), or a class if it is expanded.

J,size,V,D,DNA,CDR3
TRBJ1-2,NA,TRBV9,NA,TGTGCCAGCAGCGTAGGGGCCGCAGCCGGCTATGGCTACACCTTC,CASSVGAAAGYGYTF
TRBJ1-5,NA,TRBV10-3,TRBD1,TGTGCCATCAGTGAACAGGGGGCCCGGCAGCCCCAGCATTTT,CAISEQGARQPQHF
TRBJ2-2,NA,TRBV6-2/TRBV6-3,NA,TGTGCCAGCAGTTACTATGGGGGCGGCACCGGGGAGCTGTTTTTT,CASSYYGGGTGELFF
TRBJ2-3,NA,TRBV2,TRBD1,TGTGCCAGCAGTGAAGACAGGGGGAGGACGCAGTATTTT,CASSEDRGRTQYF
TRBJ2-7,NA,TRBV18,TRBD2,TGTGCCAGCTCACCCCTGGGAGGGGAGAGCTCCTACGAGCAGTACTTC,CASSPLGGESSYEQYF
TRBJ1-6,NA,TRBV7-9,TRBD1,TGTGCCAGCAGCGGTACCGGGACAGGGGGCGATAATTCACCCCTCCACTTT,CASSGTGTGGDNSPLHF
TRBJ2-3,NA,TRBV19,TRBD2,TGTGCCAGTAGTATTCCGGGGGGGGATACGCAGTATTTT,CASSIPGGDTQYF
TRBJ1-2,once,TRBV27,TRBD1,TGTGCCAGCAGTGAACGGACAGGGAGAGGCTACACCTTC,CASSERTGRGYTF
TRBJ2-7,NA,TRBV11-2,TRBD2,TGTGCCAGCAGCTCGATTAGCGGGGGGATAGCCTACGAGCAGTACTTC,CASSSISGGIAYEQYF
TRBJ1-1,NA,TRBV5-1,NA,TGCGCCAGCAGCTTGTTTTATAACACTGAAGCTTTCTTT,CASSLFYNTEAFF
TRBJ1-4,NA,TRBV6-5,NA,TGTGCCAGCAGGCGGGGCGAAAAACTGTTTTTT,CASRRGEKLFF
TRBJ2-1,NA,TRBV30,TRBD1,TGTGCCTGGAGTGGTGGGACAGGGTTCTACAATGAGCAGTTCTTC,CAWSGGTGFYNEQFF
TRBJ2-1,NA,TRBV11-2,TRBD2,TGTGCCAGCAGCGAAAACAGCGGGGGGAGCGATGAGCAGTTCTTC,CASSENSGGSDEQFF
TRBJ1-2,NA,TRBV10-3,NA,TGTGCCATCAGTGAGGTATCAGGACAGAACTATGGCTACACCTTC,CAISEVSGQNYGYTF
TRBJ1-1,few,TRBV5-6,NA,TGTGCCAGCAGCTTGACAGGGAACACTGAAGCTTTCTTT,CASSLTGNTEAFF
TRBJ2-3,NA,TRBV5-1,TRBD2,TGCGCCAGCAGCTTGGGCGGGGGAAGCACAGATACGCAGTATTTT,CASSLGGGSTDTQYF
TRBJ2-2,NA,TRBV3-1/TRBV3-2,TRBD2,TGTGCCAGCAGCCCCAGACTAGCGGGGGGGCGGTTGGACACCGGGGAGCTGTTTTTT,CASSPRLAGGRLDTGELFF
TRBJ2-1,once,TRBV9,TRBD2,TGTGCCAGCAGCATTAGCGGGGGGTTGTACAATGAGCAGTTCTTC,CASSISGGLYNEQFF
TRBJ2-5,NA,TRBV21-1,NA,TGTGCCAGCAGCCCCCGAATCCTTGACAGGGGCGTCGAGACCCAGTACTTC,CASSPRILDRGVETQYF
TRBJ1-3,NA,TRBV5-1,NA,TGCGCCAGCAGCTTGACCGCCGCGGGTGGAAACACCATATATTTT,CASSLTAAGGNTIYF
TRBJ1-1,NA,TRBV6-5,TRBD1,TGTGCCAGCACCGAGACAGGGGAAGGTATAACTGAAGCTTTCTTT,CASTETGEGITEAFF
TRBJ2-1,NA,TRBV5-4,TRBD1,TGTGCCAGCAGCCATTCCCGACAGGGGGTATACAATGAGCAGTTCTTC,CASSHSRQGVYNEQFF
TRBJ2-1,once,TRBV19,TRBD1,TGTGCCAGTAGTGTCGACAGGGGCCTCTACAATGAGCAGTTCTTC,CASSVDRGLYNEQFF
TRBJ1-2,NA,TRBV2,NA,TGTGCCAGCAGTGTGCGGGCGAACTATGGCTACACCTTC,CASSVRANYGYTF
TRBJ1-6,NA,TRBV7-8,TRBD1,TGTGCCAGCAGCTCCGGACAGGGTTATTCACCCCTCCACTTT,CASSSGQGYSPLHF
TRBJ1-2,once,TRBV28,TRBD1,TGTGCCAGCAGATCCCGGGACAGAGAATTCTATGGCTACACCTTC,CASRSRDREFYGYTF
TRBJ1-1,NA,TRBV5-1,NA,TGCGCCAGCAGCTTGGTCCAGGCCGGGGATGAAGCTTTCTTT,CASSLVQAGDEAFF
TRBJ2-1,NA,TRBV29-1,TRBD2,TGCAGCGCCGGGACTAGCGGGGGATACAATGAGCAGTTCTTC,CSAGTSGGYNEQFF
TRBJ2-3,NA,TRBV5-1,TRBD2,TGCGCCAGCAGCTTGCATGGGCCGGGACTAGCGGGGGGGCGTCTTGGCACAGATACGCAGTATTTT,CASSLHGPGLAGGRLGTDTQYF
TRBJ2-2,NA,TRBV18,NA,TGTGCCAGCTCACTAACACAAAACACCGGGGAGCTGTTTTTT,CASSLTQNTGELFF
TRBJ1-1,NA,TRBV12-5,NA,TGTGCTAGTGGTTGGGGCGGAGAAGCTTTCTTT,CASGWGGEAFF
TRBJ2-7,NA,TRBV18,TRBD1,TGTGCCAGCTCACCAGTCAGTCAGGGGGCCTACGAGCAGTACTTC,CASSPVSQGAYEQYF
TRBJ1-1,NA,TRBV12-3/TRBV12-4,NA,TGTGCCAGCAGTTTAAGTCTAGCCGACGAAGCTTTCTTT,CASSLSLADEAFF
TRBJ1-5,NA,TRBV7-9,TRBD1,TGTGCCAGCAGCTTAGACAGGGGAGGCAATCAGCCCCAGCATTTT,CASSLDRGGNQPQHF
TRBJ1-2,NA,TRBV16,NA,TGTGCCAGCAGCCACCGCCCGATCCAGGGGAATGGCTACACCTTC,CASSHRPIQGNGYTF
TRBJ1-5,NA,TRBV7-9,NA,TGTGCCAGCAGCTCAGGACAGAGCAATCAGCCCCAGCATTTT,CASSSGQSNQPQHF
TRBJ1-1,NA,TRBV18,TRBD1,TGTGCCAGCTCAATCCGGACAGGGGGCGAGAACACTGAAGCTTTCTTT,CASSIRTGGENTEAFF
TRBJ2-1,NA,TRBV4-1,TRBD2,TGCGCCAGCAGCCAGGGGACTAGAATCAACAATGAGCAGTTCTTC,CASSQGTRINNEQFF
TRBJ2-1,NA,TRBV12-3/TRBV12-4,NA,TGTGCCAGCACCCTATACAATGAGCAGTTCTTC,CASTLYNEQFF
TRBJ1-6,NA,TRBV27,NA,TGTGCCAGCAGCCTACAGGCTGGGTATAATTCACCCCTCCACTTT,CASSLQAGYNSPLHF
TRBJ2-1,NA,TRBV6-1,TRBD2,TGTGCCAGCAGTAAAGTGAGTGCGGGAGGGGCGGACAATGAGCAGTTCTTC,CASSKVSAGGADNEQFF
TRBJ2-7,few,TRBV5-4,TRBD1,TGTGCCAGCAGCCTAGGGACAGGAGGCCACGAGCAGTACTTC,CASSLGTGGHEQYF
TRBJ1-1,once,TRBV6-5,NA,TGTGCCAGCAAGTATGGGGGCGGGGGACTTGAAGCTTTCTTT,CASKYGGGGLEAFF
TRBJ2-2,NA,TRBV7-6,TRBD1,TGTGCCAGCAGCTTCAGGACAGGGGTAGTTCCCGGGGAGCTGTTTTTT,CASSFRTGVVPGELFF
TRBJ2-7,NA,TRBV27,NA,TGTGCCAGCAGTTCCTCTTTGACTGGTAACGAGCAGTACTTC,CASSSSLTGNEQYF
TRBJ2-1,NA,TRBV5-1,NA,TGCGCCAGCAGGAGGGAGGTGAGCTCCTACAATGAGCAGTTCTTC,CASRREVSSYNEQFF
TRBJ2-1,NA,TRBV29-1,NA,TGCAGCGTTGAAGACTGGCAGGACAATGAGCAGTTCTTC,CSVEDWQDNEQFF
TRBJ2-3,NA,TRBV27,NA,TGTGCCAGCATGGGTTGGGGGGGGGCATCAGATACGCAGTATTTT,CASMGWGGASDTQYF
TRBJ2-5,NA,TRBV20-1,NA,TGCAGTGCGCTCCCCGGAGAGACCCAGTACTTC,CSALPGETQYF
TRBJ1-1,NA,TRBV25-1,NA,TGTGCCAGCAAGTCGACAGGGAACACTGAAGCTTTCTTT,CASKSTGNTEAFF